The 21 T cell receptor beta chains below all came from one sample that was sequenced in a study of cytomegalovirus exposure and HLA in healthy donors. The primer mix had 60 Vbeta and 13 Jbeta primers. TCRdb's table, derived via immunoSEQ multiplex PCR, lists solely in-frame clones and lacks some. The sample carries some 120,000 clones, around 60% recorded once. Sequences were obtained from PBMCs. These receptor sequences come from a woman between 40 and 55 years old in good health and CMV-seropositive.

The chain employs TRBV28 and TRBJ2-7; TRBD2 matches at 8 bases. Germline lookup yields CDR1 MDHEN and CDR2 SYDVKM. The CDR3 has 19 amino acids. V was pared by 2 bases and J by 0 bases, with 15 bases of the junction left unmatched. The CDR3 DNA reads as TGTGCCAGCAGTTTAACCTCGGGACTAGTTGATTCCTCCTCCTACGAGCAGTACTTC. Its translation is CASSLTSGLVDSSSYEQYF.

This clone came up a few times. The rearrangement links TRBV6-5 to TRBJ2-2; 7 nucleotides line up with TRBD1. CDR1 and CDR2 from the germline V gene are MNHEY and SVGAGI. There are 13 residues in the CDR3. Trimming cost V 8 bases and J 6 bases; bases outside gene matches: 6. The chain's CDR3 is CASLRQGSGELFF. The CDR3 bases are TGTGCCAGCTTGAGACAGGGATCCGGGGAGCTGTTTTTT.

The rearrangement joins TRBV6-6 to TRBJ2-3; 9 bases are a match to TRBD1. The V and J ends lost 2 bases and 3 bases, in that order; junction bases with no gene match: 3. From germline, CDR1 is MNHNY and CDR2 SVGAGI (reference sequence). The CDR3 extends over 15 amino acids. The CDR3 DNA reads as TGTGCCAGCAGTTACGAGACAGGGGGGACAGATACGCAGTATTTT. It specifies CASSYETGGTDTQYF.

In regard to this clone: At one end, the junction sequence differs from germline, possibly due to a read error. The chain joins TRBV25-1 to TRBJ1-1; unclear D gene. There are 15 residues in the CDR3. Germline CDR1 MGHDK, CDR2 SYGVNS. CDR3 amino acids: CASSVTRGGLAEASF. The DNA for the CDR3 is TGTGCCAGCAGCGTAACTAGAGGAGGGCTCGCTGAAGCTTCCTTT.

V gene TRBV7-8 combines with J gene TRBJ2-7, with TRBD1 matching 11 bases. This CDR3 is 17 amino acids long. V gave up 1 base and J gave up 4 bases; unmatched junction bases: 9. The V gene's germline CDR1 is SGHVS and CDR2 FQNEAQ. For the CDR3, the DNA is TGTGCCAGCAGCTTAGTCCCTTTCGGACAGGGGGCTTACGAGCAGTACTTC. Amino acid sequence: CASSLVPFGQGAYEQYF.

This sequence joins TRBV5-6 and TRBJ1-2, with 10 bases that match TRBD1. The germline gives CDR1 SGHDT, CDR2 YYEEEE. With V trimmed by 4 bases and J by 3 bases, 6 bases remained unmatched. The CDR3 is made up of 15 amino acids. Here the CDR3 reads CASSPGTGADYGYTF. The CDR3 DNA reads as TGTGCCAGCAGCCCGGGGACAGGGGCCGACTATGGCTACACCTTC.

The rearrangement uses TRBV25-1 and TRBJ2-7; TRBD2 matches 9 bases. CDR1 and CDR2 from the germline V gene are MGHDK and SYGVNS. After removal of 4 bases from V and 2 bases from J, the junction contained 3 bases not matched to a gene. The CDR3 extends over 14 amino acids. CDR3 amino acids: CASSATSGTYEQYF. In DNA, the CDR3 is TGTGCCAGCAGTGCGACTAGCGGAACCTACGAGCAGTACTTC.

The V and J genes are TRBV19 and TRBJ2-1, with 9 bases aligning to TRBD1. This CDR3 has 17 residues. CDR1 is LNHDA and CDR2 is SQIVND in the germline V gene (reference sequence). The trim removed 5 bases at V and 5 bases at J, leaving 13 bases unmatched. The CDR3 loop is CASSHPVSGQGDNEQFF. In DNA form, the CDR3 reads TGTGCCAGTAGTCACCCCGTCTCGGGACAGGGAGACAATGAGCAGTTCTTC.

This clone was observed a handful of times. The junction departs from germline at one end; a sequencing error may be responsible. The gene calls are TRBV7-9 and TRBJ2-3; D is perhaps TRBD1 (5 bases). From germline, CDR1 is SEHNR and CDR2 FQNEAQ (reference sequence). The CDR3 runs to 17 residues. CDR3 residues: CSSSSSRTTSSTDTQYF. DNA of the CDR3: TGTTCCAGCAGCTCGTCACGGACAACATCTAGCACAGATACGCAGTATTTT.

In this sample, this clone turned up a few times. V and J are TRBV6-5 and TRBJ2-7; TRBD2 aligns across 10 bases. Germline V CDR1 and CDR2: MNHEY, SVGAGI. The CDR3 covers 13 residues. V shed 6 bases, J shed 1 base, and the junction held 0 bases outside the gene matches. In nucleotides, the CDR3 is TGTGCCAGCAGAGCGGGAGGGTCCTACGAGCAGTACTTC. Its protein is CASRAGGSYEQYF.

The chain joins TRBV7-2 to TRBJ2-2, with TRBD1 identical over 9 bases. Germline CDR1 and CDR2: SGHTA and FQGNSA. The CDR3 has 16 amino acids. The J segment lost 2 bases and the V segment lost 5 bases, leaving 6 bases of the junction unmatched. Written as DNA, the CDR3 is TGTGCCAGCAGCAAAGAGGGACAGGGAAACACCGGGGAGCTGTTTTTT. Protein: CASSKEGQGNTGELFF.

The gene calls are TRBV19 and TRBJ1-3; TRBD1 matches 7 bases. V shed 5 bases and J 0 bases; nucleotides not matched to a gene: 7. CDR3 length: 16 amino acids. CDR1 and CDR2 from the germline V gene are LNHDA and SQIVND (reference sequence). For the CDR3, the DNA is TGTGCCAGTAGTTCTCATTCAGGGGGCTCTGGAAACACCATATATTTT. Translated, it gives CASSSHSGGSGNTIYF. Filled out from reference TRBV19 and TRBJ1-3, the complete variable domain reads DGGITQSPKYLFRKEGQNVTLSCEQNLNHDAMYWYRQDPGQGLRLIYYSQIVNDFQKGDIAEGYSVSREKKESFPLTVTSAQKNPTAFYLCASSSHSGGSGNTIYFGEGSWLTVV.

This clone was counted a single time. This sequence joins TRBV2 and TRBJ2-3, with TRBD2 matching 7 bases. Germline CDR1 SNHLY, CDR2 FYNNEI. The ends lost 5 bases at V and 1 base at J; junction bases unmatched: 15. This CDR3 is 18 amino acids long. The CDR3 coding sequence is TGTGCCAGCAGTCCCCCCCTGGGGAGGGCGAGCGGCACAGATACGCAGTATTTT. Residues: CASSPPLGRASGTDTQYF. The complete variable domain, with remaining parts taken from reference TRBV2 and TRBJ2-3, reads EPEVTQTPSHQVTQMGQEVILRCVPISNHLYFYWYRQILGQKVEFLVSFYNNEISEKSEIFDDQFSVERPDGSNFTLKIRSTKLEDSAMYFCASSPPLGRASGTDTQYFGPGTRLTVL.

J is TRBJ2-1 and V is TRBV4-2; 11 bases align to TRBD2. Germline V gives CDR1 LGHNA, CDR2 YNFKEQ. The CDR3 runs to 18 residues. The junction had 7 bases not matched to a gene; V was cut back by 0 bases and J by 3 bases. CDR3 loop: CASSQESMGLADYNEQFF. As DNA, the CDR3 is TGTGCCAGCAGCCAAGAATCCATGGGACTAGCGGACTACAATGAGCAGTTCTTC.

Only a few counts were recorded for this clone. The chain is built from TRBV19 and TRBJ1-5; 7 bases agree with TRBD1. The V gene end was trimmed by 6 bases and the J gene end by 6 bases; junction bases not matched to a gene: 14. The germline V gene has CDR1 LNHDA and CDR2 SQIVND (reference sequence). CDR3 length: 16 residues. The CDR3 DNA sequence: TGTGCCAGTAGCAGCCTCCTACAGGGGTTTTCTCAGCCCCAGCATTTT. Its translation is CASSSLLQGFSQPQHF.

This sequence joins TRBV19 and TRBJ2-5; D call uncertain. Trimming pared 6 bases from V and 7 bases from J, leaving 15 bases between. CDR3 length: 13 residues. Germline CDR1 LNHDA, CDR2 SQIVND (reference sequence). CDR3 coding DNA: TGTGCCAGTAGCGCCCGGTCCACGGGGACCCAGTACTTC. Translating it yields CASSARSTGTQYF.

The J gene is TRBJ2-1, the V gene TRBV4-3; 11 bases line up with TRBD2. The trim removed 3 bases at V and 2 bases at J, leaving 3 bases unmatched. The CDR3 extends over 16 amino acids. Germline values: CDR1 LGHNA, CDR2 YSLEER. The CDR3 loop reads CASSHSGLAAYNEQFF. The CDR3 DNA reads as TGCGCCAGCAGCCACTCGGGACTAGCGGCCTACAATGAGCAGTTCTTC.

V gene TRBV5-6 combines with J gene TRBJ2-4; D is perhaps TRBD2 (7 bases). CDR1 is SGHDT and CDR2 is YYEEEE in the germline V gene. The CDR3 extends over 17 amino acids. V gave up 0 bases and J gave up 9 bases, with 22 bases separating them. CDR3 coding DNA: TGTGCCAGCAGCTTGGGAGGGGGGGTAGCTAAATCGAGCATTCAGTACTTC. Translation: CASSLGGGVAKSSIQYF.

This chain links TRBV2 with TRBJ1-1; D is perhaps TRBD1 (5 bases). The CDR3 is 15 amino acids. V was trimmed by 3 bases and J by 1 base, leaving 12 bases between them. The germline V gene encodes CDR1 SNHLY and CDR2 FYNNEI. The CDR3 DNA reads TGTGCCAGCAGTGACAGCCCGCAGGGGAACACTGAAGCTTTCTTT. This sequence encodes CASSDSPQGNTEAFF. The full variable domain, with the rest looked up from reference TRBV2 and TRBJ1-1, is EPEVTQTPSHQVTQMGQEVILRCVPISNHLYFYWYRQILGQKVEFLVSFYNNEISEKSEIFDDQFSVERPDGSNFTLKIRSTKLEDSAMYFCASSDSPQGNTEAFFGQGTRLTVV.

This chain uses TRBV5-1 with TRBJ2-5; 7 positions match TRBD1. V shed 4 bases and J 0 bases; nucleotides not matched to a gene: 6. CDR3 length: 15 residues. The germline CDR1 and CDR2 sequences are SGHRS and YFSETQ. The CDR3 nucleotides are TGCGCCAGCAGCCCCGGACAGGCCAACCAAGAGACCCAGTACTTC. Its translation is CASSPGQANQETQYF.

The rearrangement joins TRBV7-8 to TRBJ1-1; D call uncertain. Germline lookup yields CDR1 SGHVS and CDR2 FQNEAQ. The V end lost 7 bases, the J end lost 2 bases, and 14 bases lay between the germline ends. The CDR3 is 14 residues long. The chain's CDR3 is CASTKETLNTEAFF. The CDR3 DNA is TGTGCCAGCACCAAAGAGACATTAAACACTGAAGCTTTCTTT. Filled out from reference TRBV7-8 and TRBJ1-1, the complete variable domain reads GAGVSQSPRYKVAKRGQDVALRCDPISGHVSLFWYQQALGQGPEFLTYFQNEAQLDKSGLPSDRFFAERPEGSVSTLKIQRTQQEDSAVYLCASTKETLNTEAFFGQGTRLTVV.